These 6 T cell receptor beta chains were all obtained from the same sample, sequenced in a study of cytomegalovirus exposure and HLA in healthy donors. Primers: 60 Vbeta forward and 13 Jbeta reverse. Assay used: immunoSEQ multiplex PCR; TCRdb lists only in-frame clones, some missing. The sample holds about 140,000 clones. The sequencing input was PBMCs. The receptors derive from a man aged 40-55 years in good health and CMV-seronegative.

The chain joins TRBV14 to TRBJ2-3, with a possible D match to TRBD1 (6 bases). This CDR3 spans 13 amino acids. V was cut by 4 bases and J by 4 bases, with 9 bases left in between. Germline V gene sequence: CDR1 SGHDN, CDR2 FVKESK. The CDR3 spells CASSLRGSDTQYF. The CDR3 DNA is TGTGCCAGCAGCCTCAGGGGTTCAGATACGCAGTATTTT.

V and J are TRBV28 and TRBJ1-1; 11 positions agree with TRBD1. This CDR3 comprises 17 residues. Germline values: CDR1 MDHEN, CDR2 SYDVKM. The ends lost 5 bases at V and 8 bases at J; junction bases unmatched: 16. CDR3 coding DNA: TGTGCCAGCAGTCACACCGGCCGAGGACAGGGGGCCTCCGAAGCTTTCTTT. Translated, it gives CASSHTGRGQGASEAFF. Drawing the rest from reference TRBV28 and TRBJ1-1, the complete variable domain is DVKVTQSSRYLVKRTGEKVFLECVQDMDHENMFWYRQDPGLGLRLIYFSYDVKMKEKGDIPEGYSVSREKKERFSLILESASTNQTSMYLCASSHTGRGQGASEAFFGQGTRLTVV.

The J gene is TRBJ2-7, the V gene TRBV4-3, with a tentative D call TRBD1 (5 bases). CDR1 is LGHNA and CDR2 is YSLEER in the germline V gene. V gave up 0 bases and J gave up 3 bases, with 9 bases separating them. CDR3 length equals 14 residues. CDR3 sequence: CASSQEPDSYEQYF. The CDR3 nucleotides read TGCGCCAGCAGCCAAGAACCCGACAGCTACGAGCAGTACTTC.

Regarding this clone: Since no conserved phenylalanine or tryptophan closes the CDR3, a read error is the likely cause. The chain recombines TRBV15 with TRBJ1-6, with 9 nucleotides matching TRBD1. The J segment lost 9 bases and the V segment lost 5 bases, leaving 5 bases of the junction unmatched. The CDR3 consists of 14 residues. Germline V gene lookup returns CDR1 LNHNV and CDR2 YYDKDF (reference sequence). For the CDR3, the DNA is TGTGCCACCAGCGACGGACAGGGGAGTTCACCCCTCCACCTT. Translating gives CATSDGQGSSPLHL.

V gene TRBV5-4 combines with J gene TRBJ2-7; the D gene is possibly TRBD1 (6 bases). V lost 4 bases, J lost 2 bases, and 13 bases lay in between. This CDR3 has 14 amino acids. Germline CDR1 SGHNT, CDR2 YYREEE (reference sequence). The CDR3 region has the DNA TGTGCCAGCAGCGATGGACAGTTACCCTACGAGCAGTACTTC. Its translation: CASSDGQLPYEQYF.

This chain's CDR3 is CASSLVTGSSEAFF. The CDR3 DNA is TGCGCCAGCAGCTTGGTTACCGGGTCTTCTGAAGCTTTCTTT. The chain has TRBV5-1 and TRBJ1-1; no firm D call. V was shortened by 0 bases and J by 6 bases, with 12 bases between the two germline ends. Germline CDR1 reads SGHRS; CDR2 reads YFSETQ. The CDR3 is 14 amino acids.